Below, one T cell receptor (beta chain) is given with its context. Its antigen is still unknown. The donors were in the 120-subject validation cohort; that cohort was separate from the roughly 700-subject first cohort. The sample belongs to a study of cytomegalovirus exposure and HLA in healthy donors. Study observations and caveats: Subsequent analysis of the 100 to 150 validation repertoires found a tendency for first-cohort TCR clusters to co-occur. The authors listed around 150 TCR beta chains as cytomegalovirus-associated.

Germline V lookup: CDR1 SGHRS, CDR2 YFSETQ. The ends lost 1 base at V and 4 bases at J; junction bases unmatched: 5. There are 16 residues in the CDR3. Sequenced by immunoSEQ multiplex PCR; TCRdb stores in-frame clones only, minus some. Of some 310,000 clones listed, around 90% are singletons. Sequencing used PBMCs. The clonotype was recovered from a man in his thirties or forties in good health and CMV-seronegative. V is TRBV5-1 and J is TRBJ2-2; 9 nucleotides align to TRBD2. In nucleotides, the CDR3 is TGCGCCAGCAGCTTGCGTAGCGGGGGCCCCACCGGGGAGCTGTTTTTT. It specifies CASSLRSGGPTGELFF. The whole variable domain, remainder taken from reference TRBV5-1 and TRBJ2-2, is KAGVTQTPRYLIKTRGQQVTLSCSPISGHRSVSWYQQTPGQGLQFLFEYFSETQRNKGNFPGRFSGRQFSNSRSEMNVSTLELGDSALYLCASSLRSGGPTGELFFGEGSRLTVL.